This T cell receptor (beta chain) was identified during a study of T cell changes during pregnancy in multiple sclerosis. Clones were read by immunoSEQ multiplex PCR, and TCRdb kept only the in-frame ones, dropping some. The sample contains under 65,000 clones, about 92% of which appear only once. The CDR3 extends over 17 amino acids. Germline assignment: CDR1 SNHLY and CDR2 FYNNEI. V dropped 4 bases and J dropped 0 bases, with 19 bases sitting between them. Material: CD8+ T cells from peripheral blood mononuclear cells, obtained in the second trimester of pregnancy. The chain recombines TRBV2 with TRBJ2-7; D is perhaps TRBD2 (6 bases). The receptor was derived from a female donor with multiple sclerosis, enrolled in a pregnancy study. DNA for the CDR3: TGTGCCAGCAGTGGGAGTGGAGCGGGTATCCTCTCCTACGAGCAGTACTTC. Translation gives CASSGSGAGILSYEQYF.